The 30 T cell receptor beta chains given below trace back to one sample, sequenced in a study of cytomegalovirus exposure and HLA in healthy donors. The PCR was carried out with 60 Vbeta primers and 13 Jbeta primers. Data came from immunoSEQ multiplex PCR; TCRdb stores just in-frame clones and leaves some out. The profile shows fewer than 250,000 clones, 79% of them singletons. The sequencing sample was made of PBMCs. These receptors were taken from a woman between 18 and 29 years old in good health and CMV-seronegative.

The chain links TRBV10-1 to TRBJ1-1; tentative D call: TRBD1 (6 bases). The CDR3 runs to 14 residues. V lost 4 bases to trimming and J lost 2 bases, with 11 bases between them. In germline, CDR1 is WNHNN, CDR2 SYGVQD (reference sequence). CDR3 residues: CASSVSRGNTEAFF. The CDR3 bases are TGCGCCAGCAGTGTATCCAGGGGAAACACTGAAGCTTTCTTT.

This rearrangement joins TRBV30 to TRBJ1-6; TRBD1 is a possible D gene (6 bases). The CDR3 has 13 residues. V dropped 3 bases and J dropped 7 bases, with 10 bases sitting between them. CDR1 is GTSNPN and CDR2 is SVGIG in the germline V gene (reference sequence). CDR3 DNA sequence: TGTGCCTGGAGAGGGAGGGGGAATTCACCCCTCCACTTT. Protein product: CAWRGRGNSPLHF.

The V call is TRBV7-9, the J call TRBJ2-7; 9 nucleotides match TRBD1. Germline CDR1 and CDR2: SEHNR and FQNEAQ (reference sequence). This CDR3 has 16 amino acids. V trimming: 0 bases; J trimming: 7 bases; junction bases outside the gene matches: 10. This chain's CDR3 is CASSLARTGGPSEQYF. In DNA, the CDR3 is TGTGCCAGCAGCTTAGCGCGAACAGGGGGCCCCTCGGAGCAGTACTTC.

CDR3 amino acids: CASSNHRDTEAFF. The CDR3 DNA follows: TGTGCCAGCTCCAATCACAGGGACACTGAAGCTTTCTTT. This sequence joins TRBV7-6 and TRBJ1-1; D is perhaps TRBD1 (6 bases). The CDR3 runs 13 residues. In germline, CDR1 is SGHVS, CDR2 FNYEAQ. Trimming took 8 bases from V and 3 from J, leaving 13 bases between them.

V gene TRBV19 combines with J gene TRBJ1-6, with D possibly matching TRBD1 (6 bases). CDR1 and CDR2 from the germline V gene are LNHDA and SQIVND (reference sequence). The CDR3 totals 16 residues. The ends were cut back, 5 bases at V and 6 bases at J, with 17 bases in the middle. CDR3 sequence: CASSLLAGAGNSPLHF. The CDR3 DNA reads as TGTGCCAGTAGTTTACTAGCGGGGGCTGGTAATTCACCCCTCCACTTT.

The rearrangement joins TRBV6-5 to TRBJ1-2; TRBD1 matches 9 bases. The CDR3 length is 15 residues. Looked up from germline, CDR1 is MNHEY and CDR2 is SVGAGI. V was clipped by 4 bases and J by 1 base; unmatched bases: 4. CDR3 sequence reads: CASSWGQGYNYGYTF. The CDR3 nucleotides read TGTGCCAGCAGTTGGGGACAGGGCTATAACTATGGCTACACCTTC.

J is TRBJ1-4 and V is TRBV28; 8 bases fit TRBD1. CDR1 and CDR2 from the germline V gene are MDHEN and SYDVKM. V was pared by 4 bases and J by 5 bases, with 12 bases of the junction left unmatched. The CDR3 totals 17 residues. The CDR3 protein is CASSWGIGRQGNEKLFF. For the CDR3, the DNA is TGTGCCAGCAGTTGGGGAATCGGGAGACAGGGGAATGAAAAACTGTTTTTT.

The chain recombines TRBV2 with TRBJ1-1; 9 nucleotides align to TRBD1. CDR3 length equals 15 residues. Looked up from germline, CDR1 is SNHLY and CDR2 is FYNNEI. Trimming cost V 8 bases and J 1 base; bases outside gene matches: 8. CDR3 region: CASHSDRGSNTEAFF. CDR3 nucleotide sequence: TGTGCCAGCCATTCGGACAGGGGATCGAACACTGAAGCTTTCTTT.

This clone appeared a few times. The chain employs TRBV2 and TRBJ2-2; 7 nucleotides match TRBD2. The germline V gene has CDR1 SNHLY and CDR2 FYNNEI. The CDR3 contains 18 residues. V dropped 4 bases and J dropped 0; count of bases not matched to a gene: 11. This CDR3 reads CASSGEGGQRANTGELFF. In DNA, the CDR3 is TGTGCCAGCAGTGGGGAGGGTGGGCAGCGAGCGAACACCGGGGAGCTGTTTTTT.

This clone was found once. V gene TRBV5-8 combines with J gene TRBJ1-5, with unresolved D. V was trimmed by 4 bases and J by 7 bases, leaving 12 bases between them. Germline values: CDR1 SGHTS, CDR2 YDEGEE. This CDR3 spans 13 amino acids. The CDR3 here is CASSPLGGQPQHF. In nucleotides, the CDR3 is TGTGCCAGCAGCCCCCTGGGAGGACAGCCCCAGCATTTT.

The chain carries TRBV5-1 and TRBJ2-5; 10 bases fit TRBD1. CDR3 length: 16 amino acids. Germline assignment: CDR1 SGHRS and CDR2 YFSETQ. After removal of 4 bases from V and 5 bases from J, the junction contained 11 bases not matched to a gene. The CDR3 sequence is CASSGGQGTIWETQYF. CDR3 DNA: TGCGCCAGCAGCGGGGGACAGGGGACTATTTGGGAGACCCAGTACTTC.

The chain carries TRBV28 and TRBJ1-1, with D maybe TRBD1 (6 bases). This CDR3 has 15 amino acids. Trimming left V 2 bases short and J 4 bases short, with 14 bases between. CDR1 is MDHEN and CDR2 is SYDVKM in the germline V gene. DNA for the CDR3: TGTGCCAGCAGTTTAGGGGCACGGGGGGCCACTGAAGCTTTCTTT. Its protein is CASSLGARGATEAFF.

This chain links TRBV2 with TRBJ2-1, with TRBD2 matching over 7 bases. The germline V gene encodes CDR1 SNHLY and CDR2 FYNNEI. Trimming removed 2 bases from V and 16 bases from J; junction bases left unmatched: 8. The CDR3 has 12 residues. In DNA, the CDR3 is TGTGCCAGCAGTGAATTGATAGCGGGTGATTTCTTC. Protein sequence: CASSELIAGDFF.

The chain joins TRBV27 to TRBJ2-7; 10 nucleotides match TRBD2. The CDR3 sequence is 15 residues long. Germline V CDR1 and CDR2: MNHEY, SMNVEV (reference sequence). The trim removed 6 bases at V and 1 base at J, leaving 6 bases unmatched. This CDR3 reads CASRKGLASSYEQYF. The CDR3 DNA is TGTGCCAGCAGGAAGGGACTAGCGTCGTCCTACGAGCAGTACTTC.

This clone has only a few counts. A junction end diverges from the germline sequence, so it may reflect a read error. This sample includes further DNA sequences coding for the same CDR3. This sequence joins TRBV7-9 and TRBJ2-5; TRBD2 aligns across 10 bases. The germline gives CDR1 SEHNR, CDR2 FQNEAQ (reference sequence). This CDR3 is built from 13 residues. CDR3 nucleotides: TGTGCCAGCAGCCTAGCGGGAGCAGAGACCCAGTACTTC. Protein sequence: CASSLAGAETQYF.

The rearrangement uses TRBV7-2 and TRBJ2-3, with TRBD2 matching over 12 bases. This CDR3 is 18 amino acids long. V was pared by 3 bases and J by 0 bases, with 7 bases of the junction left unmatched. Germline V gene lookup returns CDR1 SGHTA and CDR2 FQGNSA. CDR3 in amino acids: CASSFGLAGGYSTDTQYF. The CDR3 nucleotides read TGTGCCAGCAGCTTCGGTCTAGCGGGAGGGTATAGCACAGATACGCAGTATTTT. The full variable domain, its missing parts supplied by reference TRBV7-2 and TRBJ2-3, is GAGVSQSPSNKVTEKGKDVELRCDPISGHTALYWYRQSLGQGLEFLIYFQGNSAPDKSGLPSDRFSAERTGGSVSTLTIQRTQQEDSAVYLCASSFGLAGGYSTDTQYFGPGTRLTVL.

As regards this clone: The same CDR3 is also encoded by other DNA sequences in this sample. The V call is TRBV9, the J call TRBJ1-3; 10 bases are a match to TRBD1. This CDR3 is 15 amino acids long. The J segment lost 4 bases and the V segment lost 3 bases, leaving 4 bases of the junction unmatched. Per the germline V gene, CDR1 is SGDLS and CDR2 is YYNGEE. This chain's CDR3 is CASSAGQGYGNTIYF. CDR3 DNA sequence: TGTGCCAGCAGCGCGGGACAGGGGTACGGAAACACCATATATTTT.

This sequence joins TRBV28 and TRBJ2-7, with 7 bases that match TRBD1. The CDR3 has 17 amino acids. V was clipped by 6 bases and J by 2 bases; unmatched bases: 16. Germline lookup yields CDR1 MDHEN and CDR2 SYDVKM. CDR3 nucleotide sequence: TGTGCCAGCAGCAGACCGAAGAGGGCAGGGGGTACCTACGAGCAGTACTTC. As protein: CASSRPKRAGGTYEQYF.

This rearrangement joins TRBV29-1 to TRBJ2-3, with TRBD2 matching 7 bases. This CDR3 is 16 amino acids long. V was clipped by 2 bases and J by 2 bases; unmatched bases: 10. CDR1 SQVTM and CDR2 ANQGSEA come from the germline V gene. CDR3 sequence (DNA): TGCAGCGTTGAAACGGCGGGAGACGGGATCACAGATACGCAGTATTTT. Translated, it gives CSVETAGDGITDTQYF.

V is TRBV28 and J is TRBJ2-3; 11 bases align to TRBD1. Germline V gene sequence: CDR1 MDHEN, CDR2 SYDVKM. V lost 5 bases to trimming and J lost 15 bases; unmatched junction nucleotides: 7. The CDR3 extends over 12 amino acids. The CDR3 loop is CASSAADRGHYF. The CDR3 DNA sequence: TGTGCCAGCAGTGCCGCGGACAGGGGGCACTATTTT.

V usage is TRBV5-1 and J usage is TRBJ1-1; D gene unclear. This CDR3 spans 14 amino acids. V was pared by 6 bases and J by 11 bases, with 23 bases between. Germline V gives CDR1 SGHRS, CDR2 YFSETQ. The CDR3 DNA reads as TGCGCCAGCATGGAGGGCCCGGGGAAGATACGGGCTTTCTTT. It specifies CASMEGPGKIRAFF.

V usage is TRBV9 and J usage is TRBJ1-2; D might be TRBD1 (6 bases). V was cut by 0 bases and J by 2 bases, with 8 bases left in between. CDR1 is SGDLS and CDR2 is YYNGEE in the germline V gene. The CDR3 consists of 14 residues. The CDR3 region is CASSVATGNYGYTF. The CDR3 bases are TGTGCCAGCAGCGTAGCCACAGGGAACTATGGCTACACCTTC.

This chain uses TRBV5-1 with TRBJ2-6; D is perhaps TRBD1 (6 bases). The germline V gene has CDR1 SGHRS and CDR2 YFSETQ. Trimming removed 4 bases from V and 4 bases from J, with 12 bases in between. This CDR3 is 15 amino acids long. CDR3 sequence reads: CASSLDRFGANVLTF. The CDR3, as DNA: TGCGCCAGCAGCCTCGACAGGTTCGGGGCCAACGTCCTGACTTTC.

V is TRBV7-9 and J is TRBJ2-1; D is unclear. The germline V and J ends were trimmed by 3 bases and 3 bases, with 15 bases remaining between them. Germline V lookup: CDR1 SEHNR, CDR2 FQNEAQ (reference sequence). The CDR3 sequence is 16 residues long. DNA of the CDR3: TGTGCCAGCAGCTTTTGGCGGAATAATCTCTACAATGAGCAGTTCTTC. Translation: CASSFWRNNLYNEQFF.

The table lists this clone with a few counts. The chain couples TRBV6-6 to TRBJ2-7, with D possibly being TRBD1 (6 bases). Germline CDR1 and CDR2: MNHNY and SVGAGI (reference sequence). The CDR3 spans 13 residues. The germline V and J ends were trimmed by 6 bases and 2 bases, with 11 bases remaining between them. DNA for the CDR3: TGTGCCAGCAGACTACAGGGAACCTACGAGCAGTACTTC. This sequence encodes CASRLQGTYEQYF.

This clone occurred once. The V call is TRBV5-6, the J call TRBJ2-5; TRBD2 agrees at 10 bases. TRBJ2-7 explains the end of the DNA better; the J call may be wrong. This CDR3 region has 16 residues. CDR1 SGHDT and CDR2 YYEEEE come from the germline V gene. The CDR3 sequence: CASSLYQAGGRHEQYF. The CDR3 nucleotides read TGTGCCAGCAGCTTGTATCAAGCGGGAGGGCGGCACGAGCAGTACTTC.

The chain is built from TRBV19 and TRBJ1-2; 7 bases line up with TRBD1. The germline gives CDR1 LNHDA, CDR2 SQIVND (reference sequence). This CDR3 spans 16 amino acids. Unmatched junction bases numbered 13, after V lost 9 bases and J lost 0 bases. The CDR3 here is CASNKGQFLANYGYTF. For the CDR3, the DNA is TGTGCCAGCAACAAGGGACAGTTTTTAGCTAACTATGGCTACACCTTC.

In nucleotides, the CDR3 is TGCGCCAGCAGCTCGGTCGACAGGGGGAACACTGAAGCTTTCTTT. This translates into CASSSVDRGNTEAFF. The chain couples TRBV5-1 to TRBJ1-1; 8 nucleotides line up with TRBD1. The CDR3 covers 15 residues. V trimming: 3 bases; J trimming: 1 base; junction bases outside the gene matches: 5. The germline V gene has CDR1 SGHRS and CDR2 YFSETQ.

The chain joins TRBV7-2 to TRBJ1-6, with 7 nucleotides matching TRBD1. V trimming: 4 bases; J trimming: 10 bases; junction bases outside the gene matches: 7. Germline V gives CDR1 SGHTA, CDR2 FQGNSA. The CDR3 sequence is 14 residues long. DNA for the CDR3: TGTGCCAGCAGCTCGACAGGGAGAGGATCACCCCTCCACTTT. Its translation is CASSSTGRGSPLHF.

The chain couples TRBV4-1 to TRBJ1-5; maybe TRBD1 (5 bases). Trimming cost V 0 bases and J 7 bases, with 13 bases left between them. This CDR3 has 15 amino acids. The V gene's germline CDR1 is MGHRA and CDR2 YSYEKL. The CDR3 here is CASSQEVREEQPQHF. As DNA, the CDR3 is TGCGCCAGCAGCCAAGAGGTCAGGGAGGAGCAGCCCCAGCATTTT.